This entry lists 29 T cell receptor beta chains sequenced from one sample in a study of blood T cell repertoires in COVID-19. The assay was immunoSEQ multiplex PCR, and TCRdb's table has in-frame clones only and misses some. Of about 59,000 clones listed, around 82% are singletons. Sequencing was carried out using peripheral blood. The receptor set was obtained from a man in his sixties with acute or convalescent COVID-19.

V is TRBV21-1 and J is TRBJ2-2; TRBD2 was called by the table and not checked on the DNA. TRBV21-1 is shown as a pseudogene. CDR3 length equals 18 residues. The DNA of the CDR3 is TGTGCCAGCAGCAAAGGGACTAGCGGGGGGGCTAGTACCGGGGAGCTGTTTTTT. It translates to CASSKGTSGGASTGELFF.

J is TRBJ2-1 and V is TRBV7-8; perhaps TRBD1 as D (6 bases). This CDR3 is 17 amino acids long. Germline values: CDR1 SGHVS, CDR2 FQNEAQ. V lost 1 base, J lost 0 bases, and 13 bases lay in between. CDR3 in DNA: TGTGCCAGCAGCTTAGTTGGGACACCAAGCTCCTACAATGAGCAGTTCTTC. It yields the protein CASSLVGTPSSYNEQFF.

This clone came up a few times. The gene calls are TRBV6-5 and TRBJ1-6; 7 bases match TRBD1. The germline V gene encodes CDR1 MNHEY and CDR2 SVGAGI. J was trimmed by 6 bases and V by 6 bases; bases with no gene match: 2. The length of the CDR3 is 13 residues. CDR3 in amino acids: CASRGQLNSPLHF. CDR3 DNA: TGTGCCAGCAGGGGACAGCTTAATTCACCCCTCCACTTT.

This clone was found a few times. The chain recombines TRBV9 with TRBJ1-3; D remains ambiguous. This CDR3 is built from 14 residues. The germline gives CDR1 SGDLS, CDR2 YYNGEE. Trimming pared 3 bases from V and 0 bases from J, leaving 7 bases between. The CDR3: CASSDLSSGNTIYF. CDR3 coding DNA: TGTGCCAGCAGCGATCTGAGCTCTGGAAACACCATATATTTT.

The chain joins TRBV28 to TRBJ1-1; D is possibly TRBD1 (5 bases). The V gene's germline CDR1 is MDHEN and CDR2 SYDVKM. The ends were cut back, 6 bases at V and 8 bases at J, with 13 bases in the middle. The CDR3 contains 12 residues. CDR3 protein: CASRYHRTEAFF. Written as DNA, the CDR3 is TGTGCCAGCAGGTACCACAGGACCGAAGCTTTCTTT.

The chain combines TRBV5-8 with TRBJ2-5; unclear D gene. The CDR3 totals 13 residues. The germline V and J ends were trimmed by 9 bases and 5 bases, with 17 bases remaining between them. Germline V gene data show CDR1 as SGHTS and CDR2 as YDEGEE. CDR3 loop: CATPVSRMETQYF. The CDR3 region has the DNA TGTGCCACTCCCGTCTCCAGAATGGAGACCCAGTACTTC.

The J gene is TRBJ2-7, the V gene TRBV15; tentatively, D is TRBD1 (6 bases). Germline V CDR1 and CDR2: LNHNV, YYDKDF (reference sequence). The V end lost 2 bases, the J end lost 3 bases, and 8 bases lay between the germline ends. The CDR3 has 13 amino acids. The CDR3: CATSRRGGYEQYF. DNA of the CDR3: TGTGCCACCAGCAGAAGAGGGGGCTACGAGCAGTACTTC. Complete variable domain (other parts from reference TRBV15 and TRBJ2-7): DAMVIQNPRYQVTQFGKPVTLSCSQTLNHNVMYWYQQKSSQAPKLLFHYYDKDFNNEADTPDNFQSRRPNTSFCFLDIRSPGLGDTAMYLCATSRRGGYEQYFGPGTRLTVT.

This clone was seen a few times. The V call is TRBV7-9, the J call TRBJ2-5; D gene uncertain. CDR3 length: 13 residues. The ends were cut back, 2 bases at V and 4 bases at J, with 8 bases in the middle. Germline V lookup: CDR1 SEHNR, CDR2 FQNEAQ (reference sequence). Here the CDR3 DNA reads TGTGCCAGCAGCTTAACTGAAGTAGAGACCCAGTACTTC. Its protein product is CASSLTEVETQYF.

This clone was recorded only once. V gene TRBV11-3 combines with J gene TRBJ1-1; weak D call: TRBD1 (5 bases). The CDR3 has 14 amino acids. Germline CDR1 and CDR2: SGHNT and YENEEA. V was cut by 5 bases and J by 5 bases, with 15 bases left in between. The CDR3 protein is CASSRGGGGTEAFF. In DNA form, the CDR3 reads TGTGCCAGCAGCCGAGGCGGCGGGGGGACTGAAGCTTTCTTT.

This clone has just one count. At one end the junction does not follow the germline gene, possibly because of a read error. This chain uses TRBV4-1 with TRBJ2-3, with D tentatively TRBD2 (7 bases). The CDR3 spans 14 residues. CDR1 and CDR2 from the germline V gene are MGHRA and YSYEKL. The CDR3 DNA is TGCGCCCGCAGCCTTGGGGGGGGGCCAGATACGCAGTATTTT. Amino acid sequence: CARSLGGGPDTQYF.

The J gene is TRBJ2-7, the V gene TRBV7-9; no reliable D call. CDR3 size: 13 residues. Germline lookup yields CDR1 SEHNR and CDR2 FQNEAQ (reference sequence). The V end was cut by 3 bases, the J end by 3 bases, with 9 bases between. CDR3 in amino acids: CASSFNELYEQYF. The DNA of the CDR3 is TGTGCCAGCAGCTTTAACGAACTCTACGAGCAGTACTTC.

This sequence joins TRBV9 and TRBJ2-5; possibly TRBD1 for D (5 bases). Trimming removed 4 bases at V and 5 bases at J, with 12 bases between. Germline-derived CDR1 and CDR2 are SGDLS and YYNGEE. This CDR3 is 13 amino acids long. CDR3 in amino acids: CASSIQVGETQYF. CDR3 coding DNA: TGTGCCAGCAGCATACAGGTGGGGGAGACCCAGTACTTC.

The CDR3 region has the DNA TGTGCCAGCAGCCAAGATCGGGGGGAGGTGAACACTGAAGCTTTCTTT. Its translation is CASSQDRGEVNTEAFF. V gene TRBV14 combines with J gene TRBJ1-1; possibly TRBD1 for D (5 bases). V gave up 0 bases and J gave up 0 bases, with 11 bases separating them. Germline values: CDR1 SGHDN, CDR2 FVKESK. This CDR3 is built from 16 residues.

The V call is TRBV14, the J call TRBJ2-7, with D maybe TRBD1 (7 bases). The V end was cut by 1 base, the J end by 3 bases, with 13 bases between. The germline V gene encodes CDR1 SGHDN and CDR2 FVKESK. This CDR3 is 15 amino acids long. CDR3 coding DNA: TGTGCCAGCAGCCAAGCGCGGGACAGACACTACGAGCAGTACTTC. This translates into CASSQARDRHYEQYF.

In DNA form, the CDR3 reads TGCACCTTAAAAGCGGGGGGCACAGATACGCAGTATTTT. Its translation: CTLKAGGTDTQYF. This sequence joins TRBV29-1 and TRBJ2-3; 8 bases map to TRBD2. CDR3 length: 13 residues. The germline gives CDR1 SQVTM, CDR2 ANQGSEA.

V is TRBV27 and J is TRBJ1-3, with 7 bases lining up with TRBD1. Germline CDR1 MNHEY, CDR2 SMNVEV (reference sequence). CDR3 length: 14 residues. The V gene end was trimmed by 6 bases and the J gene end by 4 bases; junction bases not matched to a gene: 6. In DNA, the CDR3 is TGTGCCAGCAGGCCGACAGGGAAAGGAAACACCATATATTTT. Its protein product is CASRPTGKGNTIYF.

The chain carries TRBV28 and TRBJ2-1; weak D call: TRBD2 (5 bases). The V and J ends lost 3 bases and 15 bases respectively, with 18 bases between them. CDR3 size: 13 residues. CDR1 MDHEN and CDR2 SYDVKM come from the germline V gene. CDR3 coding DNA: TGTGCCAGCAGTTTCCTAGCTCCCACACAAGTGTTCTTC. It is translated as CASSFLAPTQVFF.

This chain uses TRBV28 with TRBJ1-1; 8 nucleotides match TRBD1. The V gene end was trimmed by 5 bases and the J gene end by 1 base; junction bases not matched to a gene: 9. The CDR3 spans 16 residues. The V gene's germline CDR1 is MDHEN and CDR2 SYDVKM. CDR3 coding DNA: TGTGCCAGCAGTCCCCCCCGGGACAGGAGGAACACTGAAGCTTTCTTT. It encodes CASSPPRDRRNTEAFF.

V usage is TRBV27 and J usage is TRBJ1-2, with 12 bases identical to TRBD1. This CDR3 spans 13 amino acids. The germline CDR1 and CDR2 sequences are MNHEY and SMNVEV (reference sequence). After removal of 5 bases from V and 7 bases from J, the junction contained 2 bases not matched to a gene. This CDR3 reads CASSGTGGIGYTF. Written as DNA, the CDR3 is TGTGCCAGCAGTGGGACAGGGGGCATTGGCTACACCTTC.

This chain links TRBV13 with TRBJ1-1; the D gene is possibly TRBD1 (6 bases). There are 16 residues in the CDR3. CDR1 is PRHDT and CDR2 is FYEKMQ in the germline V gene (reference sequence). Trimming stripped 3 bases from V and 4 bases from J, with 18 bases between. The CDR3, as DNA: TGTGCCAGCAGCTTGGCACAGGGTGGGTTGGGCACTGAAGCTTTCTTT. Protein product: CASSLAQGGLGTEAFF.

This chain connects TRBV11-2 to TRBJ2-1; maybe TRBD1 (7 bases). Germline CDR1 is SGHAT and CDR2 is FQNNGV. CDR3 length equals 15 residues. Trimming took off 3 bases at V and 6 bases at J, with 15 bases between the two ends. The DNA for the CDR3 is TGTGCCAGCAGCTTGGAGGGACAGAAACGCAATGAGCAGTTCTTC. The encoded protein is CASSLEGQKRNEQFF.

This clone was observed a handful of times. The J gene is TRBJ2-2, the V gene TRBV3-1 (or the pseudogene TRBV3-2), with TRBD1 as a possible D gene (5 bases). Germline V lookup: CDR1 LGHDT, CDR2 YNNKEL (reference sequence). The length of the CDR3 is 17 residues. V dropped 1 base and J dropped 0 bases, with 12 bases sitting between them. The CDR3 coding sequence is TGTGCCAGCAGCCAAGGCGGCCGACAGACGAACACCGGGGAGCTGTTTTTT. Protein sequence: CASSQGGRQTNTGELFF.

The rearrangement uses TRBV9 and TRBJ2-3, with D perhaps TRBD2 (5 bases). The CDR3 runs 12 residues. Per germline, CDR1 SGDLS and CDR2 YYNGEE. Trimming stripped 0 bases from V and 6 bases from J, with 5 bases between. CDR3 bases: TGTGCCAGCAGCGTAGCGGGGGATACGCAGTATTTT. This sequence encodes CASSVAGDTQYF.

This chain connects TRBV7-9 to TRBJ2-1; 9 bases align to TRBD2. This CDR3 has 15 amino acids. Losses at the gene ends were 2 bases for V and 8 bases for J; bases not matched to a gene: 7. Looked up from germline, CDR1 is SEHNR and CDR2 is FQNEAQ (reference sequence). CDR3 bases: TGTGCCAGCAGCTTACCGCGCGGGGGGGCACATGAGCAGTTCTTC. Its translation is CASSLPRGGAHEQFF. The full variable domain, with the rest looked up from reference TRBV7-9 and TRBJ2-1, is DTGVSQNPRHKITKRGQNVTFRCDPISEHNRLYWYRQTLGQGPEFLTYFQNEAQLEKSRLLSDRFSAERPKGSFSTLEIQRTEQGDSAMYLCASSLPRGGAHEQFFGPGTRLTVL.

This clone was found once. V is TRBV6-4 and J is TRBJ2-1; TRBD2 matches 9 bases. There are 15 residues in the CDR3. CDR1 MRHNA and CDR2 SNTAGT come from the germline V gene. Trimming removed 4 bases from V and 5 bases from J; junction bases left unmatched: 6. In DNA, the CDR3 is TGTGCCAGCAGTGTTGGAAGCGGGGGGCACAATGAGCAGTTCTTC. Amino acid sequence: CASSVGSGGHNEQFF.

The rearrangement joins TRBV7-8 to TRBJ1-1; D is unclear. Between the trimmed V and J ends, which lost 0 bases and 4 bases, there was a span of 9 bases. CDR1 and CDR2 from the germline V gene are SGHVS and FQNEAQ. The CDR3 runs to 14 residues. CDR3 in DNA: TGTGCCAGCAGCTTAGCGGTCAGTGGCACTGAAGCTTTCTTT. It specifies CASSLAVSGTEAFF.

The chain uses TRBV28 and TRBJ1-6; maybe TRBD1 (5 bases). The CDR3 extends over 12 amino acids. V lost 6 bases to trimming and J lost 8 bases, with 8 bases between them. CDR1 is MDHEN, CDR2 SYDVKM, per germline. CDR3 bases: TGTGCCAGCAGCAGGGTGGATTCACCCCTCCACTTT. It yields the protein CASSRVDSPLHF.

The chain uses TRBV5-1 and TRBJ2-3; D may be TRBD2 (6 bases). V was cut by 7 bases and J by 0 bases, with 12 bases left in between. The CDR3 runs 14 residues. Germline loops: CDR1 SGHRS, CDR2 YFSETQ. The CDR3 bases are TGCGCCAGCCAACTAGCCGAAAGCACAGATACGCAGTATTTT. Translation: CASQLAESTDTQYF.

V and J are TRBV18 and TRBJ1-1; TRBD1 might be the D (6 bases). This CDR3 has 16 residues. Deletions cut 1 base from V and 1 base from J, with 13 bases between. Germline lookup yields CDR1 KGHSH and CDR2 LQKENI. The DNA for the CDR3 is TGTGCCAGCTCACCACACGGGGGGCAAGAGAACACTGAAGCTTTCTTT. It specifies CASSPHGGQENTEAFF.